Listed here is a single T cell receptor beta chain. Its antigen remains unidentified. The entry originates in a study of beta chain features in type 1 diabetes. Whole-study context: The study found patients and healthy donors alike in age, gender and cell yields.

Expressed TCRB transcripts got sequenced, as all isolated RNA was reverse transcribed. Assay: immunoSEQ multiplex PCR; the TCRdb copy retains only in-frame clones and omits some. The sample gives about 360,000 clones, roughly an eighth of which show up once; approximately 0.015% is in the top ten. The length of the CDR3 is 14 residues. Germline CDR1 and CDR2: SGHTA and FQGNSA. V lost 8 bases to trimming and J lost 6 bases, with 18 bases between them. Study-level results: Small HLA sub-analyses could not settle whether HLA shapes TCRB rearrangement. Moderate yet significant TCRB CDR3 shortening was seen in Type 1 diabetes patients in all four CD4+ subsets.

Sorting of CD4+ naive, central memory, regulatory and stem cell-like memory cells was performed via CD45RO/CCR7/CD25/CD127/CD95/CD27. Sequencing input: naive CD4+ T cells from blood. The rearrangement links TRBV7-2 to TRBJ2-3; weak D call: TRBD1 (5 bases). The sequence derives from a man between 18 and 29 years old in good health. This chain's CDR3 is CASAPLGPWDTQYF. The CDR3 DNA follows: TGTGCCAGCGCTCCCCTGGGGCCTTGGGATACGCAGTATTTT.